This T cell receptor beta chain was retrieved from a study of T cells in Graves' hyperthyroidism and ophthalmopathy. Study details: Peripheral blood was collected at initial diagnosis, before any treatment. Whole-study results and caveats: Researchers report that a 13 V-J model separated ophthalmopathy from stable hyperthyroidism. Most clonotypes that expanded in the thyroid above 0.001 also showed up in blood.

V was pared by 3 bases and J by 6 bases, with 13 bases of the junction left unmatched. Germline values: CDR1 GTSNPN, CDR2 SVGIG (reference sequence). This CDR3 comprises 17 residues. The authors took PBMCs from over 8.5 ml fresh peripheral blood. Amplification targeted TCR beta CDR3 regions from RNA transcripts. The TCR CDR3 was amplified in a first-round RT-PCR using the HTBI primer set. TCRdb re-called the multiplex PCR reads with MiXCR, one entry per CDR3 protein. The table has fewer than 600,000 distinct CDR3 sequences, 14% seen once. Notes on this clonotype: What it recognizes is unknown.

The sample comprised blood. This TCR was recovered from a woman aged 40 to 50 with Graves' hyperthyroidism. This chain connects TRBV30 to TRBJ2-2, with 10 positions matching TRBD1. The chain's CDR3 is CAWRSFSGQGSSGELFF. DNA of the CDR3: TGTGCCTGGAGATCCTTTTCGGGACAGGGGTCTTCCGGGGAGCTGTTTTTT. The complete variable domain, with remaining parts taken from reference TRBV30 and TRBJ2-2, reads SQTIHQWPATLVQPVGSPLSLECTVEGTSNPNLYWYRQAAGRGLQLLFYSVGIGQISSEVPQNLSASRPQDRQFILSSKKLLLSDSGFYLCAWRSFSGQGSSGELFFGEGSRLTVL.